Shown below are 16 T cell receptor beta chains from a single sample sequenced in a study of brain metastases from non-small cell lung cancer (dated by TCRdb to about 2019). The library was made by the immunoSEQ multiplex PCR assay. In TCRdb, the immuneACCESS table is reduced to in-frame sequences with V and J assigned. These tables do not hold every clone; where another copy was compared, an unresolved V gene accounts for under half, and the others remain unexplained. Here the sample has about 1,500 clones; about 88% occur a single time. Roughly 4.9% of the sample is taken by the ten largest. Sequencing was carried out using tumor-adjacent normal tissue. The receptors shown here come from a donor at least 40 years old with non-small cell lung cancer.

The chain is built from TRBV6-4 and TRBJ2-1; D call uncertain. Germline loops: CDR1 MRHNA, CDR2 SNTAGT. The length of the CDR3 is 14 residues. Trimming removed 2 bases from V and 6 bases from J, with 11 bases in between. The CDR3 sequence: CASSDGSAINEQFF. The CDR3, as DNA: TGTGCCAGCAGTGACGGGTCGGCTATCAATGAGCAGTTCTTC.

As concerns this clone: A read error may account for a junction end that differs from germline. J is TRBJ2-2 and V is TRBV7-6; maybe TRBD1 (7 bases). The CDR3 has 16 amino acids. Germline V gene data show CDR1 as SGHVS and CDR2 as FNYEAQ. The CDR3 sequence is CTSSLVEGADTGELFF. CDR3 in DNA: TGTACCAGCAGCTTAGTGGAGGGGGCTGACACCGGGGAGCTGTTTTTT.

V and J are TRBV19 and TRBJ2-7; a possible D gene is TRBD1 (5 bases). There are 13 residues in the CDR3. Germline loops: CDR1 LNHDA, CDR2 SQIVND (reference sequence). Trimming took 4 bases from V and 6 from J, leaving 13 bases between them. The CDR3 reads CASSSPGTGEQYF. The DNA for the CDR3 is TGTGCCAGTAGTAGCCCGGGTACAGGCGAGCAGTACTTC.

This chain joins TRBV3-1 (or the pseudogene TRBV3-2) and TRBJ1-4; no reliable D call. Trimming stripped 0 bases from V and 0 bases from J, with 11 bases between. Per germline, CDR1 LGHDT and CDR2 YNNKEL (reference sequence). The CDR3 sequence is 17 residues long. In nucleotides, the CDR3 is TGTGCCAGCAGCCAAGATTTACAGCAACCAACTAATGAAAAACTGTTTTTT. This codes for CASSQDLQQPTNEKLFF.

A single count supports this clone. An end of the junction does not agree with germline; a read error may underlie this. The V call is TRBV3-1 (or the pseudogene TRBV3-2), the J call TRBJ1-1; no reliable D call. CDR3 length equals 16 residues. CDR1 and CDR2 (germline): LGHDT, YNNKEL (reference sequence). The CDR3 spells CASSETGLRVNTKAFF. Written as DNA, the CDR3 is TGTGCCAGCAGCGAGACGGGTCTAAGGGTGAACACTAAAGCTTTCTTT.

The V and J genes are TRBV28 and TRBJ1-5; a possible D gene is TRBD1 (5 bases). The CDR3 has 13 residues. V was cut by 2 bases and J by 15 bases, with 17 bases left in between. CDR1 is MDHEN, CDR2 SYDVKM, per germline. Here the CDR3 DNA reads TGTGCCAGCAGTTTACCTAGGGGAGGATCGGGGCATTTT. Its protein is CASSLPRGGSGHF.

This rearrangement joins TRBV3-1 (or the pseudogene TRBV3-2) to TRBJ2-2; D is perhaps TRBD2 (6 bases). Germline-derived CDR1 and CDR2 are LGHDT and YNNKEL (reference sequence). The V end was cut by 4 bases, the J end by 5 bases, with 11 bases between. The CDR3 is 14 amino acids. CDR3 residues: CASSRGEVTGELFF. CDR3 bases: TGTGCCAGCAGCCGGGGGGAGGTAACCGGGGAGCTGTTTTTT.

The chain recombines TRBV28 with TRBJ1-5, with no clear D. Germline lookup yields CDR1 MDHEN and CDR2 SYDVKM. The CDR3 is made up of 14 amino acids. Trimming took 3 bases from V and 4 from J, leaving 10 bases between them. The CDR3 region has the DNA TGTGCCAGCAGTTTGCCGGAGGAGAATCAGCCCCAGCATTTT. Translation: CASSLPEENQPQHF.

The J gene is TRBJ2-7, the V gene TRBV6-2 or TRBV6-3; D is perhaps TRBD2 (6 bases). CDR3 length: 15 residues. Germline assignment: CDR1 MNHEY and CDR2 SVGEGT. The V end was cut by 6 bases, the J end by 7 bases, with 22 bases between. In nucleotides, the CDR3 is TGTGCCAGCAGCCGAGGTCCCGACTCCGGAGGGGAGCAGTACTTC. Translated: CASSRGPDSGGEQYF.

About this clone itself: A much larger clone is a single base away; this may be a read error. This specimen includes other DNA sequences encoding the same CDR3. This chain connects TRBV24-1 to TRBJ2-1; 7 bases fit TRBD2. J was trimmed by 7 bases and V by 5 bases; bases with no gene match: 10. The CDR3 has 15 amino acids. From germline, CDR1 is KGHDR and CDR2 SFDVKD. The CDR3 sequence is CATSVGGLSNNEQFF. The DNA of the CDR3 is TGTGCCACCAGTGTTGGGGGACTATCCAATAATGAGCAGTTCTTC.

CDR3 DNA sequence: TGTGCCAGCATCCCCGCAGGGGTTGTCAATGAGCAGTTCTTC. Its translation: CASIPAGVVNEQFF. This sequence joins TRBV21-1 and TRBJ2-1; TRBD1, the D gene given by the table, was not confirmed from the DNA. TRBV21-1 is a pseudogene. The CDR3 totals 14 residues.

This clone was counted a few times. This chain uses TRBV9 with TRBJ1-1, with TRBD1 as a possible D gene (5 bases). Between the trimmed V and J ends, which lost 4 bases and 4 bases, there was a span of 11 bases. Germline CDR1 SGDLS, CDR2 YYNGEE. The CDR3 consists of 13 residues. DNA of the CDR3: TGTGCCAGCAGCCTGGGGGACGGCACTGAAGCTTTCTTT. This codes for CASSLGDGTEAFF.

The chain employs TRBV10-1 and TRBJ1-5, with 7 bases identical to TRBD1. The CDR3 covers 13 residues. Losses at the gene ends were 5 bases for V and 3 bases for J; bases not matched to a gene: 1. Per the germline V gene, CDR1 is WNHNN and CDR2 is SYGVQD (reference sequence). The CDR3 sequence: CASSTGVNQPQHF. The CDR3 DNA reads as TGCGCCAGCAGTACAGGGGTCAATCAGCCCCAGCATTTT.

The DNA of the CDR3 is TGTGCCAGCAGCCCCCCCGGGACCGCAGGGATGTATGAGCAGTACTTC. Its translation: CASSPPGTAGMYEQYF. The rearrangement links TRBV5-4 to TRBJ2-7; D tentatively fits TRBD1 or TRBD2 (5 bases each). The germline V gene encodes CDR1 SGHNT and CDR2 YYREEE (reference sequence). This CDR3 comprises 16 residues. V was shortened by 4 bases and J by 7 bases, with 24 bases between the two germline ends.

About this clone: At one of its ends the junction is not consistent with the germline gene, which may arise from a read error. This CDR3 is also generated by other DNA sequences in the sample. The chain recombines TRBV13 with TRBJ2-7; 8 bases map to TRBD2. Germline V gene sequence: CDR1 PRHDT, CDR2 FYEKMQ (reference sequence). CDR3 length: 14 amino acids. The CDR3 DNA sequence: TGTGCCAGCAGCTCGGAGCGGGGGCCCTACGAACAGTACTTC. As protein: CASSSERGPYEQYF.

This chain uses TRBV9 with TRBJ1-6; D call uncertain. Per the germline V gene, CDR1 is SGDLS and CDR2 is YYNGEE. CDR3 length: 14 residues. Trimming took 2 bases from V and 4 from J, leaving 7 bases between them. CDR3 sequence: CASSVKRYNSPLHF. The CDR3 nucleotides read TGTGCCAGCAGCGTGAAGAGGTATAATTCACCCCTCCACTTT.